This entry concerns a single T cell receptor beta chain. The data derive from a study of shared clonotypes between healthy human individuals. Trimming stripped 0 bases from V and 2 bases from J, with 14 bases between. CDR3 size: 16 residues. Germline V gives CDR1 LGHNA, CDR2 YSLEER. Per the authors' pipeline: In the immunoSEQ data, sequences were junction-only and lacked quality scores, so filtering differed. Measured with immunoSEQ multiplex PCR; TCRdb has only the in-frame clones, and not every one. V and J calls and clone size follow that table, whereas D and trimming were derived from the DNA. The sample holds nearly 1,000,000 clones, about 80% seen once.

The chain carries TRBV4-3 and TRBJ2-7; maybe TRBD2 (6 bases). Sequencing was performed on memory CD4+ T cells sorted from blood. Indicated subset: CD45RA-negative fraction. This clonotype was obtained from a man aged 18 to 29 in good health. The CDR3 coding sequence is TGCGCCAGCAGCCAAGAATCTGTGGGGGGAACCTACGAGCAGTACTTC. Translated, it gives CASSQESVGGTYEQYF.